This entry features one TCR beta chain sequence. This clone was recorded only once. Its binding antigen is unknown. The input lacks base qualities; no much larger clone sits a single base away. This entry is derived from a study of T cell responses to AZD1222 COVID-19 vaccine listed by TCRdb under 2021. A note on the overall study: AZD1222 recipients given second doses at about 4 weeks or at about 12 weeks were pooled, since spike-specific TCR depth and breadth were not found to differ between the two schedules. A total of 233 trial participants underwent TCR sequencing, of whom nearly 210 received two doses of AZD1222 and some 26 received two doses of the MenACWY control vaccine. Trial participants were enrolled by age into subgroups of 18-55, 56-69 and 70-plus years, and about 150, 27 and 61 TCR-sequenced participants, respectively, were included in these subgroups.

The CDR3 regions of human TCRbeta chains were analyzed by immunosequencing. On the authors' methods: TCRs in the repertoires were matched against a reference library of SARS-CoV-2-specific TCRs that had been generated with the MIRA antigen-specificity platform. Breadth was defined as the fraction of unique TCRs that were SARS-CoV-2-associated. Depth was defined as the fraction of total T cells that were SARS-CoV-2-associated. Each spike-specific TCR was assigned to its reactive spike region and to a CD4 or CD8 class using the MIRA data. Log10-transformed breadth and depth values were compared by one-way ANOVA with Sidak's multiple comparisons tests. TCRdb mirrors the immuneACCESS table, restricted to in-frame sequences. Some clones are absent from its copies; in checked studies, under half trace to an unresolved V gene, and the reason for the others is unknown. Clone size and the V and J calls come from that table; the DNA yielded D and trimming. This sample gives over 150,000 clones in total; about nine tenths of them show up just once. The ten biggest clones cover roughly 1.6% of the sample.

Sample time point, as interpreted from the label and publication: baseline before first vaccination. Samples from vaccinated people were obtained from the UK trials COV001 and COV002, which included a single-blind randomized controlled phase 2/3 trial of AZD1222 (ChAdOx1 nCoV-19) in healthy adults. For TCRbeta chain sequencing, PBMC samples from trial participants were taken at day 0 and at day 28 after the second dose. The investigation overall reported the following: Participants were mostly white British, with more females than males. The authors suggested clonal diversity may have been underestimated. Because no day 14 peak-response samples were available, repertoires were characterized only after the peak T cell response. Vaccine-associated CD4 TCRs spanned the whole spike protein, with dominant responses in regions 160-218 and 743-854. Nearly half of unique spike-specific TCRs reportedly recognized epitopes outside regions mutated in the B.1.351 and B.1.1.7 variants. Only five to seven AZD1222 recipients were SARS-CoV-2 seropositive at baseline, limiting conclusions about previously exposed vaccinees. After two AZD1222 doses, both the breadth and the depth of spike-specific TCRs were significantly higher than at day 0 and than in MenACWY recipients. In the small 56-69-year group, the increase in depth fell short of significance, most likely because of low power.

The germline ends are 19 bases apart after V is trimmed by 3 bases and J by 4 bases. The CDR3 goes from the cysteine to the phenylalanine over 18 residues. The only DNA kept is the CDR3, 54 bases in frame from the first base. This receptor was obtained from an adult in good health. The sample in question was peripheral blood, obtained on day 0 of AZD1222 vaccination. This chain joins TRBV23-1 to TRBJ1-6, and the D gene may be TRBD1, 6 bases matching. TRBV23-1 is assigned to the ORF class and has an uncertain function. The DNA reads TGCGCCAGCAGTCAGGGGACATATTTCCCGGCGTATAATTCACCCCTCCACTTT. Its protein reads: CASSQGTYFPAYNSPLHF.